This T cell receptor beta chain was captured by sequencing in a study of blood T cells in healthy people across ages. A second roughly 6 to 12 cycle PCR used barcoded and J-beta primers. TCRdb called the 5' RACE reads again in MiXCR, with one record for every CDR3 protein. The sample consists of 500,000 to 650,000 distinct CDR3 sequences, over 25% of them appearing once. Isolation recovered at least 6.5 million PBMCs from every sample. This clonotype has more than one count but fewer than ten. Germline-derived CDR1 and CDR2 are DFQATT and SNEGSKA (reference sequence). Losses at the gene ends were 1 base for V and 7 bases for J; bases not matched to a gene: 12. The CDR3 loop spans 16 amino acids. The data were also submitted as part of a second study, on T cells of mothers and their children.

The genes are TRBV20-1 and TRBJ2-1, with 8 positions matching TRBD2. This sequence was found in a boy aged 2 to 9 in good health. The sample comprised blood. The CDR3 reads CSARVRRAGGWNEQFF. CDR3 DNA sequence: TGCAGTGCTAGAGTCAGGCGGGCGGGAGGATGGAATGAGCAGTTCTTC.